These 20 T cell receptor beta chains were all obtained from the same sample, sequenced in a study of CD8 T cells in Susac syndrome. Random hexamers were used to reverse transcribe roughly 0.5 to 1 ug of RNA. TCRdb processed the immunoSEQ multiplex PCR reads anew with MiXCR; each CDR3 protein has one entry. The table has approximately 180,000 distinct CDR3 sequences, roughly nine tenths seen once; the top ten hold approximately 0.09%. Sequenced input: CD4+ T cells from PBMCs. The receptors stem from a human donor with Susac syndrome.

The chain links TRBV9 to TRBJ2-1; 8 nucleotides agree with TRBD2. CDR1 is SGDLS and CDR2 is YYNGEE in the germline V gene. V was clipped by 4 bases and J by 0 bases; unmatched bases: 3. This CDR3 contains 15 residues. In DNA form, the CDR3 reads TGTGCCAGCAGCATACTAGCGGACTCCTACAATGAGCAGTTCTTC. This encodes CASSILADSYNEQFF.

The rearrangement uses TRBV20-1 and TRBJ1-1, with 12 bases identical to TRBD1. Losses at the gene ends were 2 bases for V and 5 bases for J; bases not matched to a gene: 12. This CDR3 spans 17 amino acids. In germline, CDR1 is DFQATT, CDR2 SNEGSKA (reference sequence). DNA for the CDR3: TGCAGTGCTAGACGGAGCCGGGACAGGGGGCGGAATACTGAAGCTTTCTTT. Protein sequence: CSARRSRDRGRNTEAFF.

The chain has TRBV18 and TRBJ2-7, with 7 bases matching TRBD1. The CDR3 is made up of 16 amino acids. The germline V gene has CDR1 KGHSH and CDR2 LQKENI. After removal of 1 base from V and 2 bases from J, the junction contained 8 bases not matched to a gene. This CDR3 reads CASSPLGGQTAYEQYF. The CDR3 bases are TGTGCCAGCTCACCACTTGGGGGACAGACAGCCTACGAGCAGTACTTC.

The chain carries TRBV7-2 and TRBJ2-1; the D is unclear. Trimming cost V 5 bases and J 7 bases, with 18 bases left between them. Germline CDR1 reads SGHTA; CDR2 reads FQGNSA. This CDR3 region has 15 residues. CDR3 nucleotide sequence: TGTGCCAGCAGCCCCCTTTCACCACCGAGGAATGAGCAGTTCTTC. Amino acid sequence: CASSPLSPPRNEQFF.

This sequence joins TRBV5-6 and TRBJ1-5; the D gene is possibly TRBD1 (6 bases). In germline, CDR1 is SGHDT, CDR2 YYEEEE. The CDR3 totals 13 residues. The V and J ends lost 4 bases and 6 bases respectively, with 11 bases between them. CDR3 nucleotide sequence: TGTGCCAGCAGCCTGGGGGCCGTTCAGCCCCAGCATTTT. Translation gives CASSLGAVQPQHF.

V gene TRBV7-9 combines with J gene TRBJ2-3, with a weak D call TRBD1 (5 bases). The V gene's germline CDR1 is SEHNR and CDR2 FQNEAQ (reference sequence). This CDR3 has 15 residues. V gave up 1 base and J gave up 3 bases, with 11 bases separating them. The CDR3 nucleotides are TGTGCCAGCAGCTTAGGGGGCGCAGGGACAGATACGCAGTATTTT. Translation gives CASSLGGAGTDTQYF.

In its sample, this clonotype was seen once. CDR3 sequence reads: CASSDGTAYGYTF. The CDR3 nucleotides read TGTGCCAGCAGCGACGGGACAGCCTATGGCTACACCTTC. The V call is TRBV9, the J call TRBJ1-2, with 7 positions matching TRBD1. The length of the CDR3 is 13 residues. V lost 3 bases and J lost 4; bases outside the gene matches: 3. The germline gives CDR1 SGDLS, CDR2 YYNGEE.

This clonotype was counted only a few times. This CDR3 reads CASSWGGNTEAFF. In nucleotides, the CDR3 is TGTGCCAGCAGTTGGGGAGGGAACACTGAAGCTTTCTTT. This rearrangement joins TRBV27 to TRBJ1-1; D unresolved. V lost 4 bases and J lost 1, with 7 bases in between. Germline V gene data show CDR1 as MNHEY and CDR2 as SMNVEV (reference sequence). CDR3 size: 13 residues.

The chain carries TRBV30 and TRBJ2-1; TRBD2 agrees at 9 bases. V was clipped by 2 bases and J by 8 bases; unmatched bases: 7. Germline assignment: CDR1 GTSNPN and CDR2 SVGIG (reference sequence). The CDR3 sequence is 14 residues long. CDR3 sequence reads: CAWSKGGGVDEQFF. CDR3 bases: TGTGCCTGGAGTAAGGGCGGGGGGGTCGATGAGCAGTTCTTC.

The chain recombines TRBV2 with TRBJ2-5, with 14 bases that match TRBD2. Germline loops: CDR1 SNHLY, CDR2 FYNNEI. This CDR3 spans 17 amino acids. V dropped 7 bases and J dropped 5; count of bases not matched to a gene: 12. DNA for the CDR3: TGTGCCAGCAAAGGACTAGCGGGGGGAGTTTTTAGGGAGACCCAGTACTTC. This sequence encodes CASKGLAGGVFRETQYF.

The V gene is TRBV3-1, the J gene TRBJ2-1, with TRBD2 matching over 7 bases. The germline gives CDR1 LGHDT, CDR2 YNNKEL (reference sequence). Germline trimming cut 1 base from V and 8 bases from J; bases unmatched to any gene: 2. The CDR3 totals 13 residues. This CDR3 is CASSQVREDEQFF. The DNA of the CDR3 is TGTGCCAGCAGCCAAGTTCGGGAGGATGAGCAGTTCTTC.

The V call is TRBV5-1, the J call TRBJ2-1; 12 bases line up with TRBD2. The CDR3 has 15 amino acids. Losses at the gene ends were 2 bases for V and 8 bases for J; bases not matched to a gene: 5. Germline V gene lookup returns CDR1 SGHRS and CDR2 YFSETQ. The CDR3 bases are TGCGCCAGCAGCTTTCCGGGACTAGCGGGCGATGAGCAGTTCTTC. As protein: CASSFPGLAGDEQFF.

The chain has TRBV5-4 and TRBJ2-1; D perhaps matches TRBD2 (6 bases). With 0 bases removed from V and 2 bases from J, the gap between germline ends came to 9 bases. The CDR3 sequence is 15 residues long. Germline V gene sequence: CDR1 SGHNT, CDR2 YYREEE (reference sequence). The CDR3: CASSLGGEPYNEQFF. CDR3 nucleotide sequence: TGTGCCAGCAGCTTGGGGGGGGAGCCCTACAATGAGCAGTTCTTC.

The chain recombines TRBV4-1 with TRBJ2-7; no clear D gene. Germline loops: CDR1 MGHRA, CDR2 YSYEKL. Trimming cost V 0 bases and J 6 bases, with 9 bases left between them. This CDR3 has 13 amino acids. The CDR3 nucleotides are TGCGCCAGCAGCCAAGATCAGGCACGCGAGCAGTACTTC. This sequence encodes CASSQDQAREQYF.

This chain joins TRBV6-5 and TRBJ2-5; 10 bases match TRBD2. V shed 0 bases, J shed 4 bases, and the junction held 5 bases outside the gene matches. The CDR3 totals 16 residues. Germline V gives CDR1 MNHEY, CDR2 SVGAGI. CDR3 nucleotide sequence: TGTGCCAGCAGTTACTCGAGCGCTAGCGGGAGAGAGACCCAGTACTTC. Translating it yields CASSYSSASGRETQYF.

The chain employs TRBV5-1 and TRBJ2-5; 8 positions agree with TRBD1. CDR1 and CDR2 (germline): SGHRS, YFSETQ. V lost 5 bases, J lost 1 base, and 4 bases stayed unmatched. CDR3 length equals 14 residues. CDR3 nucleotides: TGCGCCAGCAGATTCGGACAGGGCCAAGAGACCCAGTACTTC. Protein: CASRFGQGQETQYF.

The CDR3 DNA is TGCGCCAGCAGTAGGGAGGGATGGACTGAAGCTTTCTTT. Protein sequence: CASSREGWTEAFF. The chain has TRBV5-1 and TRBJ1-1; D not certain. Trimming took off 5 bases at V and 5 bases at J, with 13 bases between the two ends. The germline gives CDR1 SGHRS, CDR2 YFSETQ. The CDR3 is 13 residues long.

The chain links TRBV30 to TRBJ2-3; D possibly corresponds to TRBD2 (6 bases). CDR1 and CDR2 (germline): GTSNPN, SVGIG (reference sequence). The germline V and J ends were trimmed by 3 bases and 4 bases, with 8 bases remaining between them. This CDR3 contains 12 residues. The CDR3 region is CAWRLAPDTQYF. In DNA, the CDR3 is TGTGCCTGGAGACTAGCCCCAGATACGCAGTATTTT.

V and J are TRBV12-3 or TRBV12-4 and TRBJ1-1, with D hard to call. V was trimmed by 2 bases and J by 8 bases, leaving 9 bases between them. The CDR3 extends over 12 amino acids. CDR3 DNA: TGTGCCAGCAGTTTAAGCCGAGACGAAGCTTTCTTT. It yields the protein CASSLSRDEAFF.

The chain couples TRBV12-3 or TRBV12-4 to TRBJ1-2; D is unclear. The V and J ends lost 2 bases and 8 bases respectively, with 12 bases between them. This CDR3 has 13 amino acids. Here the CDR3 reads CASSLPFERGYTF. CDR3 in DNA: TGTGCCAGCAGTTTACCCTTCGAGAGAGGCTACACCTTC.